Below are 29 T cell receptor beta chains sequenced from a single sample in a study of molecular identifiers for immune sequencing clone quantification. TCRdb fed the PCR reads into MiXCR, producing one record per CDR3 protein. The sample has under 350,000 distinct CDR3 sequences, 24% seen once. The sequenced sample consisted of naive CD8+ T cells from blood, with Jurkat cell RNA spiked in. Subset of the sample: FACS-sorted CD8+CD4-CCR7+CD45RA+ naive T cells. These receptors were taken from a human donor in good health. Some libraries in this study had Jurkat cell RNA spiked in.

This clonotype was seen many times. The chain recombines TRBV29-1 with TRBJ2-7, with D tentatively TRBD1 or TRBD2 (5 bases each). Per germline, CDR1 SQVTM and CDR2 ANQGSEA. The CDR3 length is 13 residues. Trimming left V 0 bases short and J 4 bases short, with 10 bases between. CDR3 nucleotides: TGCAGCGTTGAAGAGAGTGAGGGGTACGAGCAGTACTTC. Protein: CSVEESEGYEQYF.

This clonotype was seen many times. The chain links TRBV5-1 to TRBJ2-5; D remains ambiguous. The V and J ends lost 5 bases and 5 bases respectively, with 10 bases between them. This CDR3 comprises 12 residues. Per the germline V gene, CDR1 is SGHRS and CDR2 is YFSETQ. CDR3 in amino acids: CASRLGSETQYF. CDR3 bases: TGCGCCAGCAGACTCGGAAGCGAGACCCAGTACTTC.

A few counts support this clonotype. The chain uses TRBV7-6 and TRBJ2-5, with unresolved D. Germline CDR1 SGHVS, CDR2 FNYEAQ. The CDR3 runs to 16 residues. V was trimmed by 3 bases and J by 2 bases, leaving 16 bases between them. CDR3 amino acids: CASSFAGLPAQETQYF. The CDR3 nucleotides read TGTGCCAGCAGCTTTGCCGGGTTGCCGGCACAAGAGACCCAGTACTTC.

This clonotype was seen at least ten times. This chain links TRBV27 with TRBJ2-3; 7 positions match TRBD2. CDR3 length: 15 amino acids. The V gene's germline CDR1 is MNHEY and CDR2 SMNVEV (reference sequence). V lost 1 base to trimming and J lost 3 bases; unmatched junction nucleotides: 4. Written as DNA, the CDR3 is TGTGCCAGCAGTTTATACGGGGGGTCTACAGATACGCAGTATTTT. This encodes CASSLYGGSTDTQYF.

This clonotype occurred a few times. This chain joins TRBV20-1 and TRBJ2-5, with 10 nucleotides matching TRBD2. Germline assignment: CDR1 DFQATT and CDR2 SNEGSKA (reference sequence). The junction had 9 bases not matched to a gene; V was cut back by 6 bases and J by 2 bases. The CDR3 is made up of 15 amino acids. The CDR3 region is CSARDLLAGQETQYF. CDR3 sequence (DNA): TGCAGTGCCCGGGATTTACTAGCGGGGCAAGAGACCCAGTACTTC.

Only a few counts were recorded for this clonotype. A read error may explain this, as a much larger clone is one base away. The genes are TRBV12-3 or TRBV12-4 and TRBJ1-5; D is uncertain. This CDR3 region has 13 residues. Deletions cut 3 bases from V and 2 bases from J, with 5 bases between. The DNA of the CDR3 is TGTGCCAGCAGTTTTTACCGCAATCAGCCCCAGCATTTT. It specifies CASSFYRNQPQHF.

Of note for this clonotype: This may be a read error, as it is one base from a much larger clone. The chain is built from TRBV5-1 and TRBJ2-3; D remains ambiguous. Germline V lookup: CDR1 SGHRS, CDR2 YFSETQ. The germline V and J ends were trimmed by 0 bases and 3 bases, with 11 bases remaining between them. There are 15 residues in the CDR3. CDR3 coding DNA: TGCGCCAGCAGCTTGGACCTGGCCTGGACAGATACGCAGTATTTT. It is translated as CASSLDLAWTDTQYF. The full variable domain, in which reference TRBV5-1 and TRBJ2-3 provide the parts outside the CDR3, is KAGVTQTPRYLIKTRGQQVTLSCSPISGHRSVSWYQQTPGQGLQFLFEYFSETQRNKGNFPGRFSGRQFSNSRSEMNVSTLELGDSALYLCASSLDLAWTDTQYFGPGTRLTVL.

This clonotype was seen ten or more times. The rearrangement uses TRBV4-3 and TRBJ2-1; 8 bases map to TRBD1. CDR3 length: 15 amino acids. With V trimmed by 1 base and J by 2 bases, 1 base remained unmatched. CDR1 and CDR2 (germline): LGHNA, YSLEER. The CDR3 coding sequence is TGCGCCAGCAGCCAAGGGACAGGGCCCTACAATGAGCAGTTCTTC. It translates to CASSQGTGPYNEQFF.

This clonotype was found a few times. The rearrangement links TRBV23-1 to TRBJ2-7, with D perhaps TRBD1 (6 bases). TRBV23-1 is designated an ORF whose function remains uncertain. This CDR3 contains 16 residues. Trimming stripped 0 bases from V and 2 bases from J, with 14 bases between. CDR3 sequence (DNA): TGCGCCAGCAGTCAATCGGACAGACAACAACCCTACGAGCAGTACTTC. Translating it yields CASSQSDRQQPYEQYF.

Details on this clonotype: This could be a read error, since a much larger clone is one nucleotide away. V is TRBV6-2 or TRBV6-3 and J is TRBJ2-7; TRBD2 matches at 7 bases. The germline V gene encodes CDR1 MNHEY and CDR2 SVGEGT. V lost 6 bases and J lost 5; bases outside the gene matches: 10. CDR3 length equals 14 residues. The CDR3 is CASSPPAGVHEQYF. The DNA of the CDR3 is TGTGCCAGCAGCCCCCCGGCGGGAGTGCACGAGCAGTACTTC.

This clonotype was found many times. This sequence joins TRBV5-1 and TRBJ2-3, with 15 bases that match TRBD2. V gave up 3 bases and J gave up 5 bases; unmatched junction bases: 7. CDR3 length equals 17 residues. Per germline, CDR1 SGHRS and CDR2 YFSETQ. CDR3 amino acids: CASSYRTSGGAIDTQYF. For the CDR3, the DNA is TGCGCCAGCAGCTACAGGACTAGCGGGGGGGCTATAGATACGCAGTATTTT.

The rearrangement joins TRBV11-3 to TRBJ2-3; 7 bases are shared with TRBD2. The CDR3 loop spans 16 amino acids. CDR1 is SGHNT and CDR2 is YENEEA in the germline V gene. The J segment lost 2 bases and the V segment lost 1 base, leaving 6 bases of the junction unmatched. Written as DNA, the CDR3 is TGTGCCAGCAGCTTAGGGGCTAGCGGAAACACAGATACGCAGTATTTT. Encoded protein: CASSLGASGNTDTQYF.

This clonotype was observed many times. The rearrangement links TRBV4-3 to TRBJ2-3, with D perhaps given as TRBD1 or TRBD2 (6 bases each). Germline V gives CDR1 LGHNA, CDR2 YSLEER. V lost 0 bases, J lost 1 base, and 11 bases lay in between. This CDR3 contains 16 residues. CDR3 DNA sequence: TGCGCCAGCAGCCAAGATTCCCGGGGGCGCACAGATACGCAGTATTTT. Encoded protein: CASSQDSRGRTDTQYF.

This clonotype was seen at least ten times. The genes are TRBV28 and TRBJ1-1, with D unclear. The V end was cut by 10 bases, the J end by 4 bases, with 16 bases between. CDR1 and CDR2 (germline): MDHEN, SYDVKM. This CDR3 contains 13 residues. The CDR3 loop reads CATAGAVSTEAFF. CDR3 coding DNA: TGTGCCACCGCGGGTGCCGTTAGCACTGAAGCTTTCTTT. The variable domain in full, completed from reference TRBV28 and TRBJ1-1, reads DVKVTQSSRYLVKRTGEKVFLECVQDMDHENMFWYRQDPGLGLRLIYFSYDVKMKEKGDIPEGYSVSREKKERFSLILESASTNQTSMYLCATAGAVSTEAFFGQGTRLTVV.

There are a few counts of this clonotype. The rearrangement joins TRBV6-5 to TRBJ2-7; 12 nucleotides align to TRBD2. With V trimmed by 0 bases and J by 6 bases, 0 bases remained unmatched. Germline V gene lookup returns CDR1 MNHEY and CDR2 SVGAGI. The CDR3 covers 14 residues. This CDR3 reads CASSYSTSGGEQYF. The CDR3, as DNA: TGTGCCAGCAGTTACTCGACTAGCGGGGGCGAGCAGTACTTC.

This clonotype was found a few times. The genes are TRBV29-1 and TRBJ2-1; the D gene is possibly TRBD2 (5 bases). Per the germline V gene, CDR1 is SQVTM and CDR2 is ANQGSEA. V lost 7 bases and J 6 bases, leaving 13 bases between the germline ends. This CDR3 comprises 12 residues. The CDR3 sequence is CSAYGGFNEQFF. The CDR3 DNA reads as TGCAGCGCCTATGGAGGTTTCAATGAGCAGTTCTTC.

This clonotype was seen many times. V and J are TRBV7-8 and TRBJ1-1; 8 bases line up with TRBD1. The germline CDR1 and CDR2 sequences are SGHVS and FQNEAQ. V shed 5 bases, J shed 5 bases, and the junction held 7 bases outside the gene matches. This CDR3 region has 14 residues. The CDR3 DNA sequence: TGTGCCAGCAGCCTCCGGACAGGGAAGACTGAAGCTTTCTTT. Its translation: CASSLRTGKTEAFF.

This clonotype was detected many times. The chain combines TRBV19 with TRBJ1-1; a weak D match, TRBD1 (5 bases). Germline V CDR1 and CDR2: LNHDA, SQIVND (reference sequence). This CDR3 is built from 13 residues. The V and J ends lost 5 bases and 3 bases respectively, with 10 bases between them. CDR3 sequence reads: CASSWGTDTEAFF. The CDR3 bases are TGTGCCAGTAGTTGGGGGACCGACACTGAAGCTTTCTTT.

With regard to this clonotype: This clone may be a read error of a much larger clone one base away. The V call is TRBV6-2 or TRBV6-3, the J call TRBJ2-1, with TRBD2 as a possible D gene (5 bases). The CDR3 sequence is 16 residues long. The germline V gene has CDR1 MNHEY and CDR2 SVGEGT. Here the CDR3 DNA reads TGTGCCAGCAGTCCCACTAGGCTCGGCTCCTACAATAAGCAGTTCTTC. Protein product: CASSPTRLGSYNKQFF.

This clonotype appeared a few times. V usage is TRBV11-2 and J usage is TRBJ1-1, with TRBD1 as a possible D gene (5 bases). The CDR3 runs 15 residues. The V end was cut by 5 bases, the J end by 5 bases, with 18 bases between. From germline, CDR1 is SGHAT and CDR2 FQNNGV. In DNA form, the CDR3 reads TGTGCCAGCAGCACATACGGGACCCCGCAAACTGAAGCTTTCTTT. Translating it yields CASSTYGTPQTEAFF.

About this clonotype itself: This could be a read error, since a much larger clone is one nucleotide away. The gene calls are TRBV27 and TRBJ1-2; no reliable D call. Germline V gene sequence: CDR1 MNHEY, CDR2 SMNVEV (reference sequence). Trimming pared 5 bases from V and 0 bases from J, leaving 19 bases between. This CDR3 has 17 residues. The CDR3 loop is CASSPYRQSIANYGYTF. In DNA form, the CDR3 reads TGTGCCAGCAGTCCCTACCGTCAAAGTATAGCTAACTATGGCTACACCTTC.

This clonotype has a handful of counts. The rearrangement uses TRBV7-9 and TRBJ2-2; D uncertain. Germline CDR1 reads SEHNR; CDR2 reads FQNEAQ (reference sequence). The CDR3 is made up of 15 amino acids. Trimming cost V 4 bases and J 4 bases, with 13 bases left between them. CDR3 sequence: CASSSAAPSTGELFF. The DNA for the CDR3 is TGTGCCAGCAGCTCAGCCGCCCCGAGCACCGGGGAGCTGTTTTTT.

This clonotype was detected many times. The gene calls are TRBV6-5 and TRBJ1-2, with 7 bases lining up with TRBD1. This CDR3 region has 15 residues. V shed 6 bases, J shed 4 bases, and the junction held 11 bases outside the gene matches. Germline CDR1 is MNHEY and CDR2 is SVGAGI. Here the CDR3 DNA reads TGTGCCAGCAGACAATCGGACAGGTCCTTCTATGGCTACACCTTC. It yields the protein CASRQSDRSFYGYTF.

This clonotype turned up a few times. CDR3 region: CASHGGGGAVAGELFF. CDR3 nucleotides: TGCGCCAGTCATGGCGGCGGGGGGGCGGTCGCCGGGGAGCTGTTTTTT. The J gene is TRBJ2-2, the V gene TRBV23-1; 9 bases are shared with TRBD2. TRBV23-1 is labeled an ORF, and its function is uncertain. V was pared by 9 bases and J by 6 bases, with 14 bases of the junction left unmatched. CDR3 length: 16 amino acids.

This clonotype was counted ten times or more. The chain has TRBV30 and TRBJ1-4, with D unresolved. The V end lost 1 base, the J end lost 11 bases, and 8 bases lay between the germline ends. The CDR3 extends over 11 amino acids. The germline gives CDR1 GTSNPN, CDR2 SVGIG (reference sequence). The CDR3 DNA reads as TGTGCCTGGAGTGAATGGGGTAAACTGTTTTTT. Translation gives CAWSEWGKLFF.

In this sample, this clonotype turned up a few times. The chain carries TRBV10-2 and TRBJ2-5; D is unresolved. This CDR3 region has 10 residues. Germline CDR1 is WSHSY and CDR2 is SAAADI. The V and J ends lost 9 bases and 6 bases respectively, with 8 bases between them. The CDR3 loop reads CASGVQTQYF. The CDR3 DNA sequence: TGCGCCAGTGGGGTTCAGACCCAGTACTTC.

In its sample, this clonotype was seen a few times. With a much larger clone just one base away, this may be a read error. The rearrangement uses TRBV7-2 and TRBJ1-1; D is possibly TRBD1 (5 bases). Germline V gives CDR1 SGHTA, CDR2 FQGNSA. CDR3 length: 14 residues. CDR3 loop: CASSEIRGEAEASF. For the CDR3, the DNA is TGTGCCAGCAGCGAAATACGGGGCGAGGCTGAAGCTTCCTTT.

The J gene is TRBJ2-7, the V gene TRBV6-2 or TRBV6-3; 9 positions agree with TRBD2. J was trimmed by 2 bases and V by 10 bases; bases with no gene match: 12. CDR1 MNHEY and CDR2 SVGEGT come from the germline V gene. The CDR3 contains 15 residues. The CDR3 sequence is CANSSGTSNTYEQYF. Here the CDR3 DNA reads TGTGCCAACAGCTCCGGGACTAGCAATACCTACGAGCAGTACTTC.

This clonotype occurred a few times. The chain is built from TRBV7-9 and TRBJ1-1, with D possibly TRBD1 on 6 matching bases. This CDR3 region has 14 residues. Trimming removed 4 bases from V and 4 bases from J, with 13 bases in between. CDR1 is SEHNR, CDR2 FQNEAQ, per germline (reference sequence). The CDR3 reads CASSSGALGTEAFF. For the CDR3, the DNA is TGTGCCAGCAGCTCGGGGGCATTGGGCACTGAAGCTTTCTTT.